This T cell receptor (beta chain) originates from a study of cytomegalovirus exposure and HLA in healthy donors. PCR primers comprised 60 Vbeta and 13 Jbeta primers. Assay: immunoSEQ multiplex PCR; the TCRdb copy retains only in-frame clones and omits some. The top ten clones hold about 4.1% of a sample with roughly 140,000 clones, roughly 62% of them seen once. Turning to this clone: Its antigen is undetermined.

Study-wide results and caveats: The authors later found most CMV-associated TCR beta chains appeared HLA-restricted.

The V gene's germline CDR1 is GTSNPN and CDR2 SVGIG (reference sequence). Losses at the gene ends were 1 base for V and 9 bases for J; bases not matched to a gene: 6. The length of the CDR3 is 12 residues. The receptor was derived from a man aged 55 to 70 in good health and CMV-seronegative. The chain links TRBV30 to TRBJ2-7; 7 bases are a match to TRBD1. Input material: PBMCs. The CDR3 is CAWSGVGGPQYF. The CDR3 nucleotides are TGTGCCTGGAGTGGGGTAGGGGGCCCGCAGTACTTC.